These T cell receptor beta chains were read from a single sample in a study of T cell changes during pregnancy in multiple sclerosis. Data came from immunoSEQ multiplex PCR; TCRdb stores just in-frame clones and leaves some out. The table includes about 34,000 clones, 85% to 90% detected once. This specimen was CD8+ T cells from peripheral blood mononuclear cells, taken in the third trimester of pregnancy. The receptors shown here come from a female donor with multiple sclerosis, enrolled in a pregnancy study. Both conserved end residues are part of each CDR3. The order of the fields is D gene, J gene, V gene, CDR3 protein, CDR3 DNA. A D gene is named only where the DNA matches it firmly.

d_call: TRBD1; j_call: TRBJ2-1; v_call: TRBV4-3; cdr3_aa: CASSQASGTGGNEQFF; cdr3_nt: TGCGCCAGCAGCCAAGCCTCCGGGACAGGGGGCAATGAGCAGTTCTTC
d_call: .; j_call: TRBJ2-7; v_call: TRBV18; cdr3_aa: CASSLGAALDEQYF; cdr3_nt: TGTGCCAGCTCATTAGGGGCAGCCCTTGACGAGCAGTACTTC
d_call: .; j_call: TRBJ1-2; v_call: TRBV9; cdr3_aa: CASSVDPQQGNYGYTF; cdr3_nt: TGTGCCAGCAGCGTAGATCCCCAACAGGGTAACTATGGCTACACCTTC
d_call: .; j_call: TRBJ1-1; v_call: TRBV19; cdr3_aa: CASSIEGLTEAFF; cdr3_nt: TGTGCCAGTAGTATCGAGGGACTTACTGAAGCTTTCTTT
d_call: .; j_call: TRBJ1-1; v_call: TRBV29-1; cdr3_aa: CSVRGTEAFF; cdr3_nt: TGCAGCGTCCGGGGAACTGAAGCTTTCTTT
d_call: .; j_call: TRBJ1-1; v_call: TRBV29-1; cdr3_aa: CSVDGRGMNTEAFF; cdr3_nt: TGCAGCGTTGATGGGAGGGGAATGAACACTGAAGCTTTCTTT
d_call: TRBD1; j_call: TRBJ2-2; v_call: TRBV4-1; cdr3_aa: CASSLGQGAAGELFF; cdr3_nt: TGCGCCAGCAGCCTGGGACAGGGGGCGGCCGGGGAGCTGTTTTTT
d_call: .; j_call: TRBJ1-6; v_call: TRBV5-6; cdr3_aa: CASSLGRGSSPLHF; cdr3_nt: TGTGCCAGCAGCTTGGGAAGGGGAAGTTCACCCCTCCACTTT
d_call: .; j_call: TRBJ2-3; v_call: TRBV7-3; cdr3_aa: CASSLMGGGTDTQYF; cdr3_nt: TGTGCCAGCAGCTTGATGGGGGGAGGCACAGATACGCAGTATTTT
d_call: .; j_call: TRBJ2-2; v_call: TRBV10-3; cdr3_aa: CAIVGATGELFF; cdr3_nt: TGTGCCATTGTAGGGGCCACCGGGGAGCTGTTTTTT